This is a list of T cell receptor beta chains from one sample in a study of cytomegalovirus exposure and HLA in healthy donors. This table comes from immunoSEQ multiplex PCR, and its TCRdb copy is limited to in-frame clones, with some not included. The table records 120,000 to 150,000 clones, about three quarters of them present only once. The sample was PBMCs. The receptors stem from a man aged 40-49 years in good health and CMV-seropositive. CDR3s include the opening cysteine and the closing phenylalanine or tryptophan. D genes are given only for firm matches. Size values are once, few and many counts, or a class for expanded clones, and some rows have none.

j_call d_call clone_size cdr3_length v_call cdr3_aa cdr3_nt
TRBJ1-4 . . 17 TRBV11-2 CASRPTGNLGSNEKLFF TGTGCCAGCAGGCCAACAGGGAATCTGGGTTCTAATGAAAAACTGTTTTTT
TRBJ2-1 . once 12 TRBV5-1 CASSLAYNEQFF TGCGCCAGCAGCCTAGCCTACAATGAGCAGTTCTTC
TRBJ2-1 TRBD2 . 16 TRBV10-3 CAISFLAGEGSNEQFF TGTGCCATCAGTTTCTTAGCGGGGGAGGGTTCCAATGAGCAGTTCTTC
TRBJ2-3 TRBD2 . 16 TRBV19 CASKALPSSGSHTQYF TGTGCCAGTAAGGCCCTCCCCTCTAGCGGGAGTCATACGCAGTATTTT
TRBJ2-7 TRBD2 . 14 TRBV18 CASSQAGPAYEQYF TGTGCCAGCTCCCAAGCGGGACCCGCCTACGAGCAGTACTTC
TRBJ1-6 . . 17 TRBV5-4 CASSLGGPAGVRSPLHF TGTGCCAGCAGCTTGGGCGGTCCGGCAGGGGTACGCTCACCCCTCCACTTT
TRBJ1-1 . . 14 TRBV9 CASSLGRENTEAFF TGTGCCAGCAGTCTCGGTCGGGAGAACACTGAAGCTTTCTTT
TRBJ2-1 TRBD2 . 15 TRBV6-5 CASRLIAGLYNEQFF TGTGCCAGCAGACTAATAGCGGGACTGTACAATGAGCAGTTCTTC
TRBJ2-7 TRBD2 . 11 TRBV30 CAWGGGDEQYF TGTGCCTGGGGCGGGGGAGACGAGCAGTACTTC
TRBJ2-3 . few 14 TRBV4-1 CASSLERGSPTQYF TGCGCCAGCAGCCTGGAAAGGGGGTCTCCTACGCAGTATTTT
TRBJ2-1 TRBD2 . 15 TRBV5-4 CASSSPSGKDNEQFF TGTGCCAGCAGCTCACCTAGCGGGAAAGACAATGAGCAGTTCTTC
TRBJ2-1 TRBD1 once 16 TRBV19 CASSMGTGDLYNEQFF TGTGCCAGTAGTATGGGGACAGGGGATCTCTACAATGAGCAGTTCTTC
TRBJ1-1 . . 14 TRBV7-2 CASRTRAGNTEAFF TGTGCCAGCAGAACTAGGGCAGGGAACACTGAAGCTTTCTTT
TRBJ2-1 TRBD2 . 14 TRBV25-1 CATGIAGVNNEQFF TGTGCCACCGGAATAGCGGGAGTAAACAATGAGCAGTTCTTC
TRBJ2-5 TRBD1 . 16 TRBV5-1 CASSSKTGVAQETQYF TGCGCCAGCAGCTCTAAAACAGGGGTGGCTCAAGAGACCCAGTACTTC
TRBJ2-7 TRBD1 . 13 TRBV10-3 CASTLGQNYEQYF TGTGCCAGCACCCTGGGACAGAACTACGAGCAGTACTTC
TRBJ1-1 . . 15 TRBV6-6 CASTDLRGRDTEAFF TGTGCCAGCACAGACCTCAGGGGAAGGGACACTGAAGCTTTCTTT
TRBJ2-3 TRBD1 . 14 TRBV5-4 CASSQQGSTDTQYF TGTGCCAGCAGCCAACAGGGGAGCACAGATACGCAGTATTTT
TRBJ1-5 . . 15 TRBV7-9 CASSLGPTYHQPQHF TGTGCCAGCAGCTTAGGCCCGACATACCATCAGCCCCAGCATTTT
TRBJ1-1 . . 15 TRBV27 CASSPAGGRNTEAFF TGTGCCAGCAGCCCGGCGGGGGGCCGGAACACTGAAGCTTTCTTT
TRBJ1-3 TRBD1 once 16 TRBV2 CASRVDRAFSGNTIYF TGTGCCAGCAGAGTCGACAGGGCCTTCTCTGGAAACACCATATATTTT
TRBJ2-1 . . 16 TRBV4-3 CASSQEEGPRGNEQFF TGCGCCAGCAGCCAAGAGGAGGGGCCTCGGGGCAATGAGCAGTTCTTC
TRBJ2-1 TRBD2 . 15 TRBV7-6 CASSATGTSNNEQFF TGTGCCAGCAGCGCAACCGGGACTAGCAATAATGAGCAGTTCTTC
TRBJ1-1 TRBD1 . 14 TRBV6-6 CASSSGQGNTEAFF TGTGCCAGCAGTTCAGGACAGGGGAACACTGAAGCTTTCTTT
TRBJ1-2 TRBD1 . 15 TRBV6-6 CASSPGTGALRGYTF TGTGCCAGCAGCCCCGGGACAGGGGCCCTGAGGGGCTACACCTTC
TRBJ2-1 TRBD2 . 17 TRBV30 CAWKTARLAGVRDEQFF TGTGCCTGGAAAACCGCCCGGCTAGCGGGAGTTCGGGATGAGCAGTTCTTC
TRBJ2-5 TRBD2 . 14 TRBV6-1 CASRKREFGGTQYF TGTGCCAGCAGGAAGCGGGAGTTTGGTGGGACCCAGTACTTC
TRBJ2-1 . . 17 TRBV11-2 CASSSPQGSSSYNEQFF TGTGCCAGCAGCTCTCCCCAGGGAAGTAGCTCCTACAATGAGCAGTTCTTC
TRBJ2-2 . few 12 TRBV28 CASRLVTGELFF TGTGCCAGCAGGCTAGTTACCGGGGAGCTGTTTTTT
TRBJ1-6 TRBD1 . 13 TRBV25-1 CASSDRGNSPLHF TGTGCCAGCAGTGACAGGGGGAATTCACCCCTCCACTTT
TRBJ2-2 . . 14 TRBV14 CASSHLRQSRELFF TGTGCCAGCAGCCATTTGAGGCAAAGCCGGGAGCTGTTTTTT
TRBJ2-7 . . 16 TRBV7-9 CASRGTGTLASYEQYF TGTGCCAGCAGAGGTACCGGGACACTTGCATCCTACGAGCAGTACTTC
TRBJ2-5 . once 13 TRBV30 CAWSVKSGETQYF TGTGCCTGGAGTGTGAAGTCGGGAGAGACCCAGTACTTC
TRBJ2-2 TRBD2 . 15 TRBV14 CASSQVGGVTGELFF TGTGCCAGCAGCCAAGTCGGGGGGGTCACCGGGGAGCTGTTTTTT
TRBJ2-1 TRBD2 . 15 TRBV7-7 CASSPGLAGGPAQFF TGTGCCAGCAGCCCTGGACTAGCGGGAGGGCCAGCGCAGTTCTTC